The sequence of this T cell receptor (beta chain) was determined in a study of blood T cell repertoires in COVID-19 (dated by TCRdb to the early 2020s). A note on the overall study: Collaborator samples came from the United States, Italy and Spain and covered acute and convalescent phases of COVID-19. The prospective study material was composed of cDNA or gDNA derived from T cells, B-cell-depleted T cells, or PBMCs. Deeply sampled blood TCRbeta repertoires from subjects exposed to, actively infected with, or recovered from COVID-19 were included in the dataset. A freely available public database, intended as a resource for researchers studying the immune response to SARS-CoV-2, is where the repertoires were released. Samples were obtained from the ongoing ImmuneRACE study (first 160 participants) and from over 1,000 subjects provided by 6 global collaborators. Nearly every sample came with metadata listing a de-identified subject ID, COVID-19 status, age in years and sex. HLA class I and class II types, where available, came from metadata supplied by the sample provider rather than from assay-based typing. General findings and caveats noted by the study authors: How much clinical and demographic metadata was included differed by source and by participant, and the metadata was provided uncurated.

The immunoSEQ Assay, a bias-controlled multiplex PCR, was used to amplify TCRbeta CDR3 regions from genomic DNA. As for the authors' bioinformatics: Within the assay, amplification of reference gene primers was used to estimate how many nucleated cells each sample contained. Sequence reads were collapsed and filtered to measure the absolute abundance of every unique TCRbeta CDR3 rearrangement. For each sample, productive Simpson clonality was calculated as the square root of Simpson's diversity index over productive rearrangements. TCRdb mirrors the immuneACCESS table, restricted to in-frame sequences. Some clones are absent from its copies; in checked studies, under half trace to an unresolved V gene, and the reason for the others is unknown. The D gene and trimming were derived from the DNA, and the V and J assignments and clone size from that table. This sample is represented by roughly 17,000 clones; about nine tenths of them were singletons. The top ten clones comprise approximately 10% of the sample.

Turning to this clone: Its antigen is currently not known. No base-level quality is on record; no much larger clone is a single base apart.

The CDR3 numbers 15 residues from cysteine through phenylalanine. Of the read, only the CDR3 DNA is kept; its 45 bases are in frame from base 1. V is trimmed back by 3 bases and J by 5 bases, and the junction contains 7 bases that no gene match accounts for. The germline V gene encodes CDR1 SEHNR and CDR2 FQNEAQ (reference sequence). Collaborating institutions collected whole blood in K2EDTA tubes following their own protocols. Collaborator samples were shipped for TCRbeta analysis as frozen whole blood, isolated PBMCs, or DNA extracted from either sample type. Source material: peripheral blood. The chain was built from TRBV7-9 and TRBJ2-1; 7 central bases correspond to TRBD1. The receptor's source is an elderly man with acute or convalescent COVID-19. The CDR3 region reads CASSFWDRLDNEQFF. In nucleotide form, the sequence is TGTGCCAGCAGCTTCTGGGACAGACTTGACAATGAGCAGTTCTTC.